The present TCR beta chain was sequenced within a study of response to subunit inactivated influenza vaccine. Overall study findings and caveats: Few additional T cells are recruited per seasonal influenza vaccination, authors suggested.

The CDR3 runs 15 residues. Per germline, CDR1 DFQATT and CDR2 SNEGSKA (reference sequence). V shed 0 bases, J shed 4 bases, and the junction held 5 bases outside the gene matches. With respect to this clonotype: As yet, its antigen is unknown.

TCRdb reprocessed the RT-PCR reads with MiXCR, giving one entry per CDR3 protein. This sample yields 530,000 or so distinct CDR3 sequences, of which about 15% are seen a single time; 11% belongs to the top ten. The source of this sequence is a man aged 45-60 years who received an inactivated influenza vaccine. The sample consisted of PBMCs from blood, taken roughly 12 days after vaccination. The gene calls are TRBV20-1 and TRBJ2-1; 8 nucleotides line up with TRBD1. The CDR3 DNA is TGCAGTGCTAGAGATGAGGACAGGGTATACAATGAGCAGTTCTTC. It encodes CSARDEDRVYNEQFF.